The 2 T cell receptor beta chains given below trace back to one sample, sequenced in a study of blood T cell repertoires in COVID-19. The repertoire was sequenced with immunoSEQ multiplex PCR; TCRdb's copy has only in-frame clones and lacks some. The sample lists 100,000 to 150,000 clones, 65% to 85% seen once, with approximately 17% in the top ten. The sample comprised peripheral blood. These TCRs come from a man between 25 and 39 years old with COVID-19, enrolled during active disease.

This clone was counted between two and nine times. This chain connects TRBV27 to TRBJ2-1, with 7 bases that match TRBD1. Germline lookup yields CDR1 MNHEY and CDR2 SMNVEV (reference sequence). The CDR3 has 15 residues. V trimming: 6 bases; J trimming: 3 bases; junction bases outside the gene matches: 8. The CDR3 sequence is CASSPNRDSYNEQFF. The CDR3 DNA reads TGTGCCAGCAGCCCAAACCGGGACAGCTACAATGAGCAGTTCTTC.

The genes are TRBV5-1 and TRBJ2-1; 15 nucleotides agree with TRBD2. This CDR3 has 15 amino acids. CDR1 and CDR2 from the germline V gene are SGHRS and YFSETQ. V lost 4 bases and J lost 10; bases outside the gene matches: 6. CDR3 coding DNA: TGCGCCAGCAGCGCCCCGGGACTAGCGGGAGGAGAGCAGTTCTTC. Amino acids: CASSAPGLAGGEQFF.